The entry below gives a single TCR beta chain sequence along with its context. The CDR3 end falls 3 residues outside the read, so it is completed with the germline J gene. This CDR3 comprises 15 residues. Per the germline V gene, CDR1 is KGHSH and CDR2 is LQKENI. V lost 5 bases, J lost 2 bases, and 16 bases lay in between. The data stem from a study of T cells in women clearing cervical HPV infection. Prevalent HPV16 infections were excluded; only incident single HPV16 infections included. Produced via immunoSEQ multiplex PCR; TCRdb's table is partial and in-frame only. The sample totals 46,000 or so clones.

The TCR sequence derives from a woman aged 18-70 years with a cervical HPV16 infection that either progressed to CIN3+ or cleared (not recorded which). The rearrangement links TRBV18 to TRBJ2-7; tentative D call: TRBD1 (5 bases). Sequenced sample: blood buffy coat. CDR3: CASSYRNTGPYEQYF. The CDR3 bases that were read are TGTGCCAGCTCATACCGCAATACAGGACCCTACGAG.